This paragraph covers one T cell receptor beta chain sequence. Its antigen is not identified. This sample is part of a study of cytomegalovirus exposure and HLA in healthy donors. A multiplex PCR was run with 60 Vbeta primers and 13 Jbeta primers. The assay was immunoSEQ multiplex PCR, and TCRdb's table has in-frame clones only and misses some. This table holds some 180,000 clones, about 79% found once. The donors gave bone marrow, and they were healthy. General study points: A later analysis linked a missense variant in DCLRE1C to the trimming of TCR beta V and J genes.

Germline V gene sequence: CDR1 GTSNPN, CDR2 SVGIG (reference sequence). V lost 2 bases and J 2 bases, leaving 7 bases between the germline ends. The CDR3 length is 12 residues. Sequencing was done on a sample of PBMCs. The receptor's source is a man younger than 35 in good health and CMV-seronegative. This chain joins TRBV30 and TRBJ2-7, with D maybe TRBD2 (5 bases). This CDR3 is CAWSSEAYEQYF. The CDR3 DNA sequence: TGTGCCTGGAGTTCGGAGGCCTACGAGCAGTACTTC.